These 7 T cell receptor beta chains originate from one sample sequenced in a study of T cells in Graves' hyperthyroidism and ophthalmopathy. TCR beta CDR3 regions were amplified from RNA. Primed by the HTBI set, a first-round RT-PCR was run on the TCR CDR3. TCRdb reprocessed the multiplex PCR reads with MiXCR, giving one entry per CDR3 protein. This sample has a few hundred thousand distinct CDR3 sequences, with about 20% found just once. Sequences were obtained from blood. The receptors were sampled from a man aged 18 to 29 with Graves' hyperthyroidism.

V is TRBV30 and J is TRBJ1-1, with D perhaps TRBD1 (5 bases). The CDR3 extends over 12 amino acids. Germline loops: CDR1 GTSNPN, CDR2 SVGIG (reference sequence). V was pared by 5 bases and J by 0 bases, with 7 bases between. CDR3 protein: CAWGQMNTEAFF. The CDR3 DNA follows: TGTGCCTGGGGACAAATGAACACTGAAGCTTTCTTT. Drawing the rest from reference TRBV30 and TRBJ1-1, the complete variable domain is SQTIHQWPATLVQPVGSPLSLECTVEGTSNPNLYWYRQAAGRGLQLLFYSVGIGQISSEVPQNLSASRPQDRQFILSSKKLLLSDSGFYLCAWGQMNTEAFFGQGTRLTVV.

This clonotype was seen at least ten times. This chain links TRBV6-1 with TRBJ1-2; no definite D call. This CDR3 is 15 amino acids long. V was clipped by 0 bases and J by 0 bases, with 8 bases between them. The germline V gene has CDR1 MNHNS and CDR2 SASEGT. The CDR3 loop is CASSEALSANYGYTF. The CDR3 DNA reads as TGTGCCAGCAGTGAAGCGCTAAGCGCTAACTATGGCTACACCTTC.

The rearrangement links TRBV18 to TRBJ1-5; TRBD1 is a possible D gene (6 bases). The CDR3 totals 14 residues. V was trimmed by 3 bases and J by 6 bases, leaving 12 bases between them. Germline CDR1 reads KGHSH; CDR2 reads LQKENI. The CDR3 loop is CASSPYRVPQPQHF. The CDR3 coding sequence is TGTGCCAGCTCACCTTACAGGGTCCCTCAGCCCCAGCATTTT.

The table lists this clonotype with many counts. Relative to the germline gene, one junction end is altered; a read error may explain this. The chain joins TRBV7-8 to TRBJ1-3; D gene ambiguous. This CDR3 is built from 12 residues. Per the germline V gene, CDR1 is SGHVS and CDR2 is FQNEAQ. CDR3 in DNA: TGTGCCAGCAGCTTAGATGGAGACACCATATATTTT. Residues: CASSLDGDTIYF.

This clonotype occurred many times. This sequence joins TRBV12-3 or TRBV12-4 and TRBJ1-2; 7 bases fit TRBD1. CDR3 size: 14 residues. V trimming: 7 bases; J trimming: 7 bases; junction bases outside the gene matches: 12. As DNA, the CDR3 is TGTGCCAGCAAAACGAGTGAGACAGGGCGTGGCTACACCTTC. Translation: CASKTSETGRGYTF.

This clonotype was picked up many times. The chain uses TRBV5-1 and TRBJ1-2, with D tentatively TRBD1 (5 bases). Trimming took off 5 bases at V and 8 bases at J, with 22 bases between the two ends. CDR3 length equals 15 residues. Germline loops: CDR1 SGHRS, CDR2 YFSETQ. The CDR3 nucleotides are TGCGCCAGCAGTCCCCCCCGAAGTTCAGGGAGAGGCTACACCTTC. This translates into CASSPPRSSGRGYTF.

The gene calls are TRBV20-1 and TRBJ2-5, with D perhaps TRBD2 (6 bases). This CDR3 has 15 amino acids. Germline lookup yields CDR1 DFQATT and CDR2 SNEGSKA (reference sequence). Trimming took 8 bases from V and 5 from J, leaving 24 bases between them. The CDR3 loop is CSIHDPTVGGETQYF. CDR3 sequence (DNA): TGCAGTATACATGACCCGACAGTGGGAGGCGAGACCCAGTACTTC.